The 25 T cell receptor beta chains below were found in one sample sequenced in a study of blood T cell repertoires in COVID-19. Sequencing was performed with immunoSEQ multiplex PCR; in TCRdb, only in-frame clones are kept and a portion is missing. The sample lists over 85,000 clones; about 90% were seen once. The sequencing input was peripheral blood. Receptor source: a woman aged 70-85 years with acute or convalescent COVID-19.

This chain uses TRBV20-1 with TRBJ2-7, with D unresolved. Trimming took 3 bases from V and 3 from J, leaving 15 bases between them. From germline, CDR1 is DFQATT and CDR2 SNEGSKA (reference sequence). The CDR3 is 14 residues long. CDR3 bases: TGCAGTGCTAGTTCGGGTGGAGAGCACTACGAGCAGTACTTC. Translating gives CSASSGGEHYEQYF.

The rearrangement uses TRBV29-1 and TRBJ2-5, with 8 nucleotides matching TRBD2. J lost 4 bases, V lost 8 bases, and 3 bases had no gene match. This CDR3 has 11 amino acids. Germline loops: CDR1 SQVTM, CDR2 ANQGSEA. The DNA for the CDR3 is TGCAGCTCCCGGGAGGGAGAGACCCAGTACTTC. The encoded protein is CSSREGETQYF.

The J gene is TRBJ2-7, the V gene TRBV7-6; 9 bases match TRBD1. Losses at the gene ends were 4 bases for V and 1 base for J; bases not matched to a gene: 5. CDR1 and CDR2 (germline): SGHVS, FNYEAQ. The CDR3 runs 15 residues. The DNA of the CDR3 is TGTGCCAGCAGCTCCCCCGGGACAGGGTCCTACGAGCAGTACTTC. Its protein is CASSSPGTGSYEQYF.

The rearrangement joins TRBV14 to TRBJ2-3; tentative D call: TRBD1 (6 bases). There are 15 residues in the CDR3. CDR1 and CDR2 from the germline V gene are SGHDN and FVKESK. The V and J ends lost 5 bases and 6 bases respectively, with 18 bases between them. The CDR3 coding sequence is TGTGCCAGCAGCAAACTACAGGGCCATAGGGATACGCAGTATTTT. This translates into CASSKLQGHRDTQYF.

Only one count was recorded for this clone. This sequence joins TRBV20-1 and TRBJ2-7; 8 nucleotides align to TRBD1. Germline assignment: CDR1 DFQATT and CDR2 SNEGSKA (reference sequence). The CDR3 loop spans 15 amino acids. Trimming at V came to 3 bases and at J to 1 base, leaving 8 bases not matched to a gene. CDR3 sequence: CSASTLRGLSYEQYF. The CDR3 DNA is TGCAGTGCTAGTACCCTCAGGGGGCTTTCCTACGAGCAGTACTTC.

The V gene is TRBV20-1, the J gene TRBJ2-1; 9 bases map to TRBD2. CDR1 is DFQATT, CDR2 SNEGSKA, per germline (reference sequence). The CDR3 consists of 15 residues. V shed 3 bases, J shed 5 bases, and the junction held 8 bases outside the gene matches. The CDR3 DNA reads as TGCAGTGCTAGTGGGAGGTCTAGCGGGAACAATGAGCAGTTCTTC. Protein: CSASGRSSGNNEQFF.

The CDR3 nucleotides read TGTGCCAGCAGCGTAACAGGGTCGGGCACCGGGGAGCTGTTTTTT. The encoded protein is CASSVTGSGTGELFF. V gene TRBV9 combines with J gene TRBJ2-2, with a weak D call TRBD1 (6 bases). The germline V gene encodes CDR1 SGDLS and CDR2 YYNGEE. This CDR3 is 15 amino acids long. Trimming removed 1 base from V and 4 bases from J, with 11 bases in between.

The rearrangement uses TRBV3-1 (or the pseudogene TRBV3-2) and TRBJ2-1; 15 bases map to TRBD2. Germline V gene data show CDR1 as LGHDT and CDR2 as YNNKEL (reference sequence). The CDR3 is made up of 16 amino acids. The V gene end was trimmed by 4 bases and the J gene end by 8 bases; junction bases not matched to a gene: 6. The CDR3 DNA reads TGTGCCAGCAGCCGGACTAGCGGGGGGGCCCCTCATGAGCAGTTCTTC. Protein product: CASSRTSGGAPHEQFF.

This chain connects TRBV28 to TRBJ2-7; 8 bases match TRBD1. The germline V gene has CDR1 MDHEN and CDR2 SYDVKM. V trimming: 7 bases; J trimming: 7 bases; junction bases outside the gene matches: 6. The CDR3 loop spans 12 amino acids. The CDR3 region is CASMAGGFEQYF. The CDR3 nucleotides are TGTGCCAGCATGGCAGGGGGCTTTGAGCAGTACTTC.

This clone came up a few times. As DNA, the CDR3 is TGTGCCAGCTCAAGCTTCGGACAGACCAATTCACCCCTCCACTTT. Protein product: CASSSFGQTNSPLHF. This rearrangement joins TRBV18 to TRBJ1-6; the D gene is possibly TRBD1 (6 bases). Looked up from germline, CDR1 is KGHSH and CDR2 is LQKENI. Between the trimmed V and J ends, which lost 5 bases and 7 bases, there was a span of 15 bases. The CDR3 loop spans 15 amino acids. Drawing the rest from reference TRBV18 and TRBJ1-6, the complete variable domain is NAGVMQNPRHLVRRRGQEARLRCSPMKGHSHVYWYRQLPEEGLKFMVYLQKENIIDESGMPKERFSAEFPKEGPSILRIQQVVRGDSAAYFCASSSFGQTNSPLHFGNGTRLTVT.

The chain combines TRBV3-1 (or the pseudogene TRBV3-2) with TRBJ2-1, with 10 nucleotides matching TRBD2. CDR1 is LGHDT and CDR2 is YNNKEL in the germline V gene (reference sequence). J lost 8 bases, V lost 7 bases, and 8 bases had no gene match. The length of the CDR3 is 14 residues. CDR3: CASTLAGDKDEQFF. CDR3 DNA sequence: TGTGCCAGCACCCTAGCGGGAGATAAGGATGAGCAGTTCTTC.

The chain combines TRBV3-1 (or the pseudogene TRBV3-2) with TRBJ2-7; 8 bases match TRBD1. J lost 0 bases, V lost 4 bases, and 5 bases had no gene match. CDR3 size: 15 residues. In germline, CDR1 is LGHDT, CDR2 YNNKEL (reference sequence). The CDR3 reads CASSLDRGASYEQYF. Here the CDR3 DNA reads TGTGCCAGCAGCCTAGACAGGGGAGCCTCCTACGAGCAGTACTTC.

This rearrangement joins TRBV18 to TRBJ1-2; D is unclear. This CDR3 has 11 residues. CDR1 and CDR2 from the germline V gene are KGHSH and LQKENI. V was pared by 5 bases and J by 9 bases, with 10 bases between. In DNA form, the CDR3 reads TGTGCCAGCTCATCCGGAGGTAGCTACACCTTC. This gives the protein CASSSGGSYTF.

The gene calls are TRBV24-1 and TRBJ2-1, with 10 bases fitting TRBD2. Germline assignment: CDR1 KGHDR and CDR2 SFDVKD. The CDR3 extends over 15 amino acids. V shed 4 bases and J 9 bases; nucleotides not matched to a gene: 8. The CDR3 is CATSEASGSSAEQFF. As DNA, the CDR3 is TGTGCCACCAGTGAGGCTAGCGGGAGCTCAGCTGAGCAGTTCTTC.

The V and J genes are TRBV6-5 and TRBJ2-5, with 7 bases fitting TRBD2. V was pared by 4 bases and J by 4 bases, with 12 bases of the junction left unmatched. The CDR3 runs 16 residues. Germline CDR1 reads MNHEY; CDR2 reads SVGAGI. The CDR3 protein is CASSSNPGGGGETQYF. The CDR3 nucleotides are TGTGCCAGCAGTTCCAACCCCGGCGGGGGAGGAGAGACCCAGTACTTC.

The chain joins TRBV7-2 to TRBJ2-1; TRBD2 matches at 8 bases. CDR1 SGHTA and CDR2 FQGNSA come from the germline V gene. V lost 4 bases to trimming and J lost 10 bases; unmatched junction nucleotides: 21. The CDR3 sequence is 18 residues long. CDR3 residues: CASSYFFVMGLEYGEQFF. CDR3 in DNA: TGTGCCAGCAGCTACTTCTTTGTAATGGGACTAGAATACGGGGAGCAGTTCTTC.

The chain couples TRBV15 to TRBJ2-5; 8 nucleotides line up with TRBD1. Germline trimming cut 5 bases from V and 5 bases from J; bases unmatched to any gene: 7. Germline lookup yields CDR1 LNHNV and CDR2 YYDKDF (reference sequence). This CDR3 is 14 amino acids long. The CDR3 bases are TGTGCCACCAGCGGGACGGACAGGGTGGAGACCCAGTACTTC. It is translated as CATSGTDRVETQYF.

The chain employs TRBV19 and TRBJ2-5, with a possible D match to TRBD1 (6 bases). This CDR3 region has 13 residues. Germline CDR1 is LNHDA and CDR2 is SQIVND (reference sequence). Trimming shortened V by 4 bases and J by 2 bases, and 8 bases separated the two germline ends. In nucleotides, the CDR3 is TGTGCCAGTAGTAGGACAGATCAAGAGACCCAGTACTTC. Translation gives CASSRTDQETQYF.

The chain joins TRBV5-1 to TRBJ1-1; 11 bases map to TRBD1. The CDR3 totals 18 residues. Germline lookup yields CDR1 SGHRS and CDR2 YFSETQ. V lost 4 bases, J lost 1 base, and 12 bases stayed unmatched. The CDR3 region has the DNA TGCGCCAGCAGCCAATCCGGACAGGGGGCCGGTGGGAACACTGAAGCTTTCTTT. It yields the protein CASSQSGQGAGGNTEAFF.

V gene TRBV6-1 combines with J gene TRBJ1-6; D gene unclear. The CDR3 contains 15 residues. The germline CDR1 and CDR2 sequences are MNHNS and SASEGT. V lost 2 bases and J lost 9, with 14 bases in between. CDR3 region: CASSELDSTRSPLHF. The CDR3 nucleotides are TGTGCCAGCAGTGAATTAGACTCCACTCGTTCACCCCTCCACTTT.

CDR3 nucleotide sequence: TGCGCCAGCAGCTTTGTCCAGGGTAGCGGGTTCTACAATGAGCAGTTCTTC. It yields the protein CASSFVQGSGFYNEQFF. The chain combines TRBV5-1 with TRBJ2-1, with 7 bases identical to TRBD2. Germline V CDR1 and CDR2: SGHRS, YFSETQ. This CDR3 is 17 amino acids long. Unmatched junction bases numbered 11, after V lost 2 bases and J lost 3 bases.

V is TRBV6-5 and J is TRBJ1-1; tentatively, D is TRBD1 (6 bases). Germline values: CDR1 MNHEY, CDR2 SVGAGI. Trimming took 7 bases from V and 0 from J, leaving 15 bases between them. The CDR3 is 15 residues long. The chain's CDR3 is CASIVQGFMNTEAFF. The CDR3 region has the DNA TGTGCCAGCATTGTACAGGGTTTCATGAACACTGAAGCTTTCTTT.

V gene TRBV7-9 combines with J gene TRBJ2-3, with D possibly TRBD1 on 7 matching bases. The V and J ends lost 5 bases and 1 base respectively, with 13 bases between them. This CDR3 spans 15 amino acids. Germline V gene sequence: CDR1 SEHNR, CDR2 FQNEAQ (reference sequence). For the CDR3, the DNA is TGTGCCAGCAGCCCAGGGGGGTCGGGCACAGATACGCAGTATTTT. This sequence encodes CASSPGGSGTDTQYF.

The genes are TRBV28 and TRBJ2-7; D is uncertain. Germline lookup yields CDR1 MDHEN and CDR2 SYDVKM. V was pared by 2 bases and J by 2 bases, with 7 bases between. This CDR3 is 13 amino acids long. CDR3 coding DNA: TGTGCCAGCAGTTTAAAAAAGCCCTACGAGCAGTACTTC. Amino acid sequence: CASSLKKPYEQYF.

The sample holds one count of this clone. The CDR3 is CASRKGQSGTGELFF. CDR3 bases: TGTGCCAGCAGAAAGGGACAGTCGGGCACCGGGGAGCTGTTTTTT. The genes are TRBV6-5 and TRBJ2-2; TRBD1 matches 7 bases. The germline V gene encodes CDR1 MNHEY and CDR2 SVGAGI. The V and J ends lost 6 bases and 4 bases, in that order; junction bases with no gene match: 8. The CDR3 length is 15 residues.